This passage covers 5 T cell receptor beta chains from one sample sequenced in a study of cytomegalovirus exposure and HLA in healthy donors. The PCR was carried out with 60 Vbeta primers and 13 Jbeta primers. Profiled with immunoSEQ multiplex PCR; TCRdb holds only in-frame clones, not every one. Here the sample spans about 54,000 clones, approximately 80% being singletons. Source material: PBMCs. The receptors were gathered from a female donor in good health and CMV-seronegative.

The J gene is TRBJ1-1, the V gene TRBV30; TRBD1 matches at 8 bases. The CDR3 consists of 13 residues. Germline V gene data show CDR1 as GTSNPN and CDR2 as SVGIG (reference sequence). The ends lost 5 bases at V and 4 bases at J; junction bases unmatched: 6. CDR3 in DNA: TGTGCCTGGCGGGATCAGGGGGCCACTGAAGCTTTCTTT. This sequence encodes CAWRDQGATEAFF.

This chain uses TRBV15 with TRBJ1-6; perhaps TRBD1 as D (6 bases). The CDR3 is 13 residues long. V was trimmed by 3 bases and J by 16 bases, leaving 16 bases between them. The germline gives CDR1 LNHNV, CDR2 YYDKDF (reference sequence). CDR3 protein: CATSSGTGTGLHF. The CDR3 bases are TGTGCCACCAGCAGCGGTACAGGGACGGGGCTCCACTTT.

The chain links TRBV5-1 to TRBJ1-5, with a possible D match to TRBD1 (6 bases). Germline V lookup: CDR1 SGHRS, CDR2 YFSETQ. With 2 bases removed from V and 4 bases from J, the gap between germline ends came to 10 bases. CDR3 size: 14 residues. CDR3 in amino acids: CASSLQGGNQPQHF. CDR3 nucleotides: TGCGCCAGCAGCTTACAGGGCGGAAATCAGCCCCAGCATTTT. Combining the CDR3 with reference TRBV5-1 and TRBJ1-5 gives the whole variable domain KAGVTQTPRYLIKTRGQQVTLSCSPISGHRSVSWYQQTPGQGLQFLFEYFSETQRNKGNFPGRFSGRQFSNSRSEMNVSTLELGDSALYLCASSLQGGNQPQHFGDGTRLSIL.

V gene TRBV7-2 combines with J gene TRBJ2-3, with a possible D match to TRBD1 (5 bases). Trimming left V 3 bases short and J 2 bases short, with 9 bases between. The CDR3 runs 14 residues. CDR1 SGHTA and CDR2 FQGNSA come from the germline V gene. The CDR3 nucleotides are TGTGCCAGCAGCTTGGAAGGGGACACAGATACGCAGTATTTT. Translating it yields CASSLEGDTDTQYF.

The V and J genes are TRBV6-5 and TRBJ1-2; unclear D gene. Trimming took 0 bases from V and 3 from J, leaving 8 bases between them. Germline CDR1 is MNHEY and CDR2 is SVGAGI. CDR3 size: 14 residues. CDR3 sequence (DNA): TGTGCCAGCAGTTACTCGAGCGCAGACTATGGCTACACCTTC. Protein sequence: CASSYSSADYGYTF.